The 10 T cell receptor beta chains listed next were all sequenced from one sample in a study of regulatory T cells in long-lasting Graves disease. Indicated time point: persistent/refractory GD, antithyroid drugs over 5 years with positive TRAb. With RNA extracted from PBMCs as input, the TCR library was made. Sequencing libraries for TCR beta were prepared with iRepertoire HTBI primers and Arm-PCR of CDR3 regions. TCRdb re-analysed the multiplex PCR reads in MiXCR, keeping a single row per CDR3 protein. The sample has hundreds of thousands of distinct CDR3 sequences; around 21% are singletons. This material consisted of peripheral blood mononuclear cells (PBMCs), taken when the disease was refractory, from a patient treated with antithyroid drugs. These TCRs come from a female donor with Graves disease.

The rearrangement uses TRBV29-1 and TRBJ2-1; 13 nucleotides match TRBD2. CDR3 size: 14 residues. The V gene end was trimmed by 8 bases and the J gene end by 8 bases; junction bases not matched to a gene: 9. Germline CDR1 reads SQVTM; CDR2 reads ANQGSEA. CDR3 amino acids: CSSLGLAGVYEQFF. The CDR3 bases are TGCAGCTCCCTCGGACTAGCGGGAGTCTATGAGCAGTTCTTC.

In regard to this clonotype: This clone may be a read error of a much larger clone one base away. V gene TRBV10-3 combines with J gene TRBJ2-5; 11 nucleotides line up with TRBD2. CDR1 ENHRY and CDR2 SYGVKD come from the germline V gene. Losses at the gene ends were 5 bases for V and 5 bases for J; bases not matched to a gene: 10. The CDR3 covers 16 residues. The CDR3 coding sequence is TGTGCCATCAGTAAGGTAGCGGGAGGGGGACTGGAGACCCAGTACTTC. Its protein is CAISKVAGGGLETQYF.

In its sample, this clonotype was seen many times. The CDR3: CASSTGGRGYTF. CDR3 nucleotides: TGTGCCAGCAGTACAGGGGGCCGAGGCTACACCTTC. The chain is built from TRBV28 and TRBJ1-2; 9 bases line up with TRBD1. Germline-derived CDR1 and CDR2 are MDHEN and SYDVKM. The length of the CDR3 is 12 residues. With V trimmed by 5 bases and J by 8 bases, 3 bases remained unmatched.

The rearrangement uses TRBV20-1 and TRBJ1-6, with D possibly TRBD1 on 5 matching bases. The V gene lost 1 base and the J gene lost 6 bases, with 13 bases spanning the gap. This CDR3 is built from 15 residues. CDR1 and CDR2 (germline): DFQATT, SNEGSKA (reference sequence). The CDR3 reads CSARGTSYGNSPLHF. The DNA for the CDR3 is TGCAGTGCTAGAGGGACAAGCTATGGTAATTCACCCCTCCACTTT.

The genes are TRBV28 and TRBJ2-1, with D hard to call. Trimming stripped 4 bases from V and 9 bases from J, with 10 bases between. Germline CDR1 is MDHEN and CDR2 is SYDVKM. The CDR3 covers 12 residues. In DNA, the CDR3 is TGTGCCAGCAGTTCCCCCCCCCTTGAGCAGTTCTTC. Encoded protein: CASSSPPLEQFF.

This clonotype was recorded at least ten times. The chain combines TRBV28 with TRBJ2-7; D unresolved. The germline V gene encodes CDR1 MDHEN and CDR2 SYDVKM. Trimming cost V 8 bases and J 3 bases, with 11 bases left between them. CDR3 length: 12 amino acids. The CDR3 loop is CASGSTRYEQYF. The CDR3 bases are TGTGCCAGCGGAAGCACCCGCTACGAGCAGTACTTC.

This clonotype has a count of ten or more. The chain employs TRBV6-1 and TRBJ1-6; TRBD1 agrees at 9 bases. This CDR3 has 12 residues. The germline CDR1 and CDR2 sequences are MNHNS and SASEGT. Germline trimming cut 10 bases from V and 9 bases from J; bases unmatched to any gene: 4. CDR3 sequence: CATGTGTSPLHF. DNA of the CDR3: TGTGCCACCGGGACAGGGACTTCACCCCTCCACTTT.

The chain has TRBV7-9 and TRBJ1-4, with D unclear. This CDR3 region has 15 residues. V gave up 4 bases and J gave up 0 bases, with 9 bases separating them. From germline, CDR1 is SEHNR and CDR2 FQNEAQ (reference sequence). CDR3: CASSSKSSTNEKLFF. CDR3 sequence (DNA): TGTGCCAGCAGCTCGAAGAGTTCAACTAATGAAAAACTGTTTTTT.

Many counts were recorded for this clonotype. This chain joins TRBV28 and TRBJ1-4, with TRBD1 matching 7 bases. J lost 4 bases, V lost 6 bases, and 8 bases had no gene match. The CDR3 is made up of 15 amino acids. Germline V gives CDR1 MDHEN, CDR2 SYDVKM. CDR3 region: CASRWTGTDNEKLFF. The CDR3 DNA is TGTGCCAGCAGATGGACCGGGACAGATAATGAAAAACTGTTTTTT.

As to this clonotype: Possible read error: a much larger clone is one base away. This chain joins TRBV2 and TRBJ2-3; 9 bases fit TRBD1. Germline V lookup: CDR1 SNHLY, CDR2 FYNNEI. The junction had 10 bases not matched to a gene; V was cut back by 8 bases and J by 4 bases. This CDR3 has 15 residues. CDR3 sequence: CASGPGTGLPDTQYF. The CDR3 nucleotides read TGTGCCAGCGGACCCGGGACAGGGCTTCCAGATACGCAGTATTTT.